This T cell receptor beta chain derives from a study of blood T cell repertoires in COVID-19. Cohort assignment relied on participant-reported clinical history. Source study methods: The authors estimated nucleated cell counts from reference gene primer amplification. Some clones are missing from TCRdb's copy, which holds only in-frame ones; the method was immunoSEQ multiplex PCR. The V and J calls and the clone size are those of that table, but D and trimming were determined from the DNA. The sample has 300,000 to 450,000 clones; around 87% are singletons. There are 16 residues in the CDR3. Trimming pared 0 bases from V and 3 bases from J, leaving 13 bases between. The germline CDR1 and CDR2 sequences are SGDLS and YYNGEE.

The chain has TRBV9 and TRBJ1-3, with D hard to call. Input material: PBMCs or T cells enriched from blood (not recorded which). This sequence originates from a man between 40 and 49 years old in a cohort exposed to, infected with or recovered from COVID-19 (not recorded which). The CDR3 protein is CASSVASATGGNTIYF. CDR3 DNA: TGTGCCAGCAGCGTAGCTTCGGCCACGGGTGGAAACACCATATATTTT.